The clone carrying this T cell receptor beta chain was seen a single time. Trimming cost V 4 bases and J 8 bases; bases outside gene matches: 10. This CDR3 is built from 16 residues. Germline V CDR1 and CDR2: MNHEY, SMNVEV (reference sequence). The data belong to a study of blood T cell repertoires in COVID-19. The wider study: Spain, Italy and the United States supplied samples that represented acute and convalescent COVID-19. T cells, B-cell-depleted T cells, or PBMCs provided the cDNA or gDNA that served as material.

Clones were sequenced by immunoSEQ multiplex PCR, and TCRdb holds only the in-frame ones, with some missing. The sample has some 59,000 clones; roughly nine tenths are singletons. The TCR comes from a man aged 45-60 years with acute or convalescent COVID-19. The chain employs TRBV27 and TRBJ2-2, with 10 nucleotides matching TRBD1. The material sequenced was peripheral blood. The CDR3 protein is CASSSRQGAQRGELFF. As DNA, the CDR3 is TGTGCCAGCAGTTCCCGACAGGGGGCGCAGAGAGGGGAGCTGTTTTTT.